One and the same sample provided the 18 T cell receptor beta chains below, sequenced in a study of blood T cell repertoires in COVID-19. Only in-frame clones appear in the TCRdb table, and some are missing; sequencing was by immunoSEQ multiplex PCR. The sample holds about 310,000 clones; around nine tenths are singletons and the top ten take roughly a tenth. Input material: PBMCs or T cells enriched from blood (not recorded which). Source of these receptors: a woman aged 40 to 49 who had recovered from COVID-19.

This clone was recorded only once. The chain has TRBV7-9 and TRBJ2-1, with 8 bases that match TRBD1. The CDR3 covers 14 residues. J lost 6 bases, V lost 4 bases, and 5 bases had no gene match. Germline lookup yields CDR1 SEHNR and CDR2 FQNEAQ (reference sequence). The CDR3 here is CASSSTGASNEQFF. In DNA, the CDR3 is TGTGCCAGCAGCTCGACAGGGGCCTCCAATGAGCAGTTCTTC.

The rearrangement joins TRBV29-1 to TRBJ2-1; 10 bases agree with TRBD2. The CDR3 length is 15 residues. Looked up from germline, CDR1 is SQVTM and CDR2 is ANQGSEA. J lost 10 bases, V lost 7 bases, and 16 bases had no gene match. In DNA form, the CDR3 reads TGCAGCGCCTGTTTACCGGGACTAGCGAGCGGAGAGCAGTTCTTC. Amino acids: CSACLPGLASGEQFF.

The chain uses TRBV6-5 and TRBJ2-5, with 7 bases fitting TRBD2. Losses at the gene ends were 10 bases for V and 0 bases for J; bases not matched to a gene: 5. Germline values: CDR1 MNHEY, CDR2 SVGAGI. The CDR3 is made up of 13 amino acids. The DNA for the CDR3 is TGTGCCACGGCTAGCGGATACCAAGAGACCCAGTACTTC. This translates into CATASGYQETQYF.

V gene TRBV10-3 combines with J gene TRBJ2-5, with D possibly TRBD1 on 6 matching bases. CDR1 and CDR2 from the germline V gene are ENHRY and SYGVKD. V was pared by 3 bases and J by 4 bases, with 12 bases between. This CDR3 contains 14 residues. The DNA of the CDR3 is TGTGCCATCAGTGACCCGGCCAGGGGAGAGACCCAGTACTTC. Encoded protein: CAISDPARGETQYF.

This clone was seen just once. The rearrangement links TRBV9 to TRBJ2-3; 15 bases match TRBD2. The CDR3 loop spans 17 amino acids. Trimming cost V 0 bases and J 4 bases; bases outside gene matches: 3. In germline, CDR1 is SGDLS, CDR2 YYNGEE. In nucleotides, the CDR3 is TGTGCCAGCAGCGTAGGGCGGACTAGCGGGAGGGCAGATACGCAGTATTTT. Residues: CASSVGRTSGRADTQYF.

The chain combines TRBV29-1 with TRBJ2-5; 13 nucleotides match TRBD2. CDR1 is SQVTM, CDR2 ANQGSEA, per germline. The length of the CDR3 is 14 residues. J gave up 5 bases and V 7 bases, and 7 bases lay outside the gene matches. CDR3 bases: TGCAGCGCCGGACTAGCGGGGGCGGGGGAGACCCAGTACTTC. Its translation is CSAGLAGAGETQYF.

The chain is built from TRBV6-4 and TRBJ2-1, with D possibly TRBD2 on 6 matching bases. Germline values: CDR1 MRHNA, CDR2 SNTAGT. The CDR3 is 13 amino acids. V lost 4 bases, J lost 6 bases, and 10 bases lay in between. This CDR3 is CASSGDSGNEQFF. In DNA form, the CDR3 reads TGTGCCAGCAGTGGGGACTCAGGCAATGAGCAGTTCTTC.

The rearrangement joins TRBV6-5 to TRBJ1-2, with D hard to call. This CDR3 comprises 14 residues. Germline CDR1 is MNHEY and CDR2 is SVGAGI. V was cut by 2 bases and J by 0 bases, with 7 bases left in between. CDR3 coding DNA: TGTGCCAGCAGTTACGGCAGTTCTAACTATGGCTACACCTTC. Translating gives CASSYGSSNYGYTF.

V and J are TRBV19 and TRBJ1-1, with TRBD1 matching 7 bases. The germline gives CDR1 LNHDA, CDR2 SQIVND (reference sequence). V shed 3 bases and J 3 bases; nucleotides not matched to a gene: 10. This CDR3 comprises 16 residues. CDR3 sequence reads: CASSMDRIGFDTEAFF. In DNA, the CDR3 is TGTGCCAGTAGTATGGACAGGATCGGCTTTGACACTGAAGCTTTCTTT.

The rearrangement joins TRBV11-3 to TRBJ2-5; TRBD2 matches at 13 bases. The CDR3 runs 17 residues. The germline V gene has CDR1 SGHNT and CDR2 YENEEA. Unmatched junction bases numbered 9, after V lost 4 bases and J lost 4 bases. The CDR3 sequence is CASSSLLAGGPGETQYF. The CDR3 region has the DNA TGTGCCAGCAGCTCCTTACTAGCGGGAGGGCCCGGAGAGACCCAGTACTTC.

This chain connects TRBV21-1 to TRBJ2-3; the D segment call TRBD2 is taken from the table without a DNA check. TRBV21-1 is a pseudogene locus. The CDR3 length is 15 residues. The CDR3 DNA sequence: TGTGCCAGCCTCCATCGGGAGGGAGACACAGATACGCAGTATTTT. Its protein is CASLHREGDTDTQYF.

This clone was counted between two and nine times. The J gene is TRBJ2-2, the V gene TRBV4-1, with 10 bases aligning to TRBD1. This CDR3 spans 16 amino acids. In germline, CDR1 is MGHRA, CDR2 YSYEKL. Trimming took 2 bases from V and 4 from J; bases not matched to a gene: 4. Here the CDR3 reads CASSQPRTGGTGELFF. CDR3 in DNA: TGCGCCAGCAGCCAACCCCGGACAGGGGGCACCGGGGAGCTGTTTTTT.

The rearrangement joins TRBV11-2 to TRBJ2-7; the match to TRBD2 covers 10 bases. The CDR3 has 14 residues. Germline CDR1 and CDR2: SGHAT and FQNNGV. J lost 5 bases, V lost 3 bases, and 4 bases had no gene match. For the CDR3, the DNA is TGTGCCAGCAGCTTTTTAGCGGGAGGACACGAGCAGTACTTC. Encoded protein: CASSFLAGGHEQYF.

The chain employs TRBV7-9 and TRBJ2-5; D is possibly TRBD2 (6 bases). V was cut by 5 bases and J by 6 bases, with 22 bases left in between. The CDR3 is 16 residues long. CDR1 is SEHNR and CDR2 is FQNEAQ in the germline V gene (reference sequence). The CDR3 spells CASSPSTSAGPKTQYF. As DNA, the CDR3 is TGTGCCAGCAGCCCAAGTACTTCCGCGGGACCGAAGACCCAGTACTTC.

The rearrangement joins TRBV11-3 to TRBJ2-7, with D perhaps TRBD1 (5 bases). The CDR3 length is 13 residues. The germline V and J ends were trimmed by 2 bases and 6 bases, with 11 bases remaining between them. Germline V lookup: CDR1 SGHNT, CDR2 YENEEA. The CDR3 region is CASSLPRVGEQYF. In DNA form, the CDR3 reads TGTGCCAGCAGCTTACCCAGGGTTGGCGAGCAGTACTTC.

DNA for the CDR3: TGCGCCAGCAGCTTGACCTTGACAGGATCTAACTATGGCTACACCTTC. It yields the protein CASSLTLTGSNYGYTF. The chain uses TRBV5-1 and TRBJ1-2; a weak D match, TRBD1 (6 bases). Per the germline V gene, CDR1 is SGHRS and CDR2 is YFSETQ. This CDR3 has 16 amino acids. Trimming cost V 1 base and J 0 bases, with 13 bases left between them.

This clone has a single count. The chain has TRBV29-1 and TRBJ1-1, with D possibly TRBD1 on 5 matching bases. V lost 3 bases, J lost 0 bases, and 11 bases lay in between. The germline V gene encodes CDR1 SQVTM and CDR2 ANQGSEA. CDR3 size: 14 residues. Here the CDR3 reads CSVELGRVNTEAFF. The CDR3 DNA is TGCAGCGTTGAGCTTGGCAGGGTGAACACTGAAGCTTTCTTT. The entire variable domain, with the rest obtained from reference TRBV29-1 and TRBJ1-1, is as follows: SAVISQKPSRDICQRGTSLTIQCQVDSQVTMMFWYRQQPGQSLTLIATANQGSEATYESGFVIDKFPISRPNLTFSTLTVSNMSPEDSSIYLCSVELGRVNTEAFFGQGTRLTVV.

The chain employs TRBV5-4 and TRBJ1-4; D remains unclear. Looked up from germline, CDR1 is SGHNT and CDR2 is YYREEE (reference sequence). CDR3 size: 15 residues. With 4 bases removed from V and 14 bases from J, the gap between germline ends came to 24 bases. The CDR3 here is CASSSDPRTGDWLFF. CDR3 nucleotides: TGTGCCAGCAGCAGCGATCCGAGGACCGGGGATTGGCTGTTTTTT.